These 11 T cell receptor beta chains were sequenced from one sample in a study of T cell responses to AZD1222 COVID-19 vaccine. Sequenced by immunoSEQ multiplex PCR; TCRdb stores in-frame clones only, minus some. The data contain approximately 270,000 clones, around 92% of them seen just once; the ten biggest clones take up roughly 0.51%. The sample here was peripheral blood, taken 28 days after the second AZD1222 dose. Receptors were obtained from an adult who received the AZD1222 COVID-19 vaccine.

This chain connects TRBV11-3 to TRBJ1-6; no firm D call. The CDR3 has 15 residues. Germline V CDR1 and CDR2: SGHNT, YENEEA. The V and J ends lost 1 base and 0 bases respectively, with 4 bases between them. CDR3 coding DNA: TGTGCCAGCAGCTTAGGGGGCTCCTATAATTCACCCCTCCACTTT. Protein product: CASSLGGSYNSPLHF.

The CDR3 sequence is CASSEARGGGEQYF. The CDR3 DNA follows: TGTGCCAGCAGTGAAGCCCGGGGGGGCGGCGAGCAGTACTTC. J is TRBJ2-7 and V is TRBV6-1; 8 positions agree with TRBD2. V lost 0 bases, J lost 6 bases, and 4 bases stayed unmatched. Looked up from germline, CDR1 is MNHNS and CDR2 is SASEGT. The CDR3 runs 14 residues.

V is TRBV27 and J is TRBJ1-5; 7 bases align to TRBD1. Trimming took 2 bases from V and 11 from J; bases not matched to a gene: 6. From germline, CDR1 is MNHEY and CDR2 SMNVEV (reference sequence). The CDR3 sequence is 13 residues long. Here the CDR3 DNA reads TGTGCCAGCAGTTTACAGGGGGTGGGGACCCAGCATTTT. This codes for CASSLQGVGTQHF.

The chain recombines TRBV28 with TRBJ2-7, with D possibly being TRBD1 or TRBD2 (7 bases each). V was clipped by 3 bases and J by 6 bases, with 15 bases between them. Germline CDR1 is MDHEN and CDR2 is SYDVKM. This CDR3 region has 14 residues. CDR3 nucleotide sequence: TGTGCCAGCAGTTTCGCAGGGGGGGTGGCCGAGCAGTACTTC. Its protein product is CASSFAGGVAEQYF.

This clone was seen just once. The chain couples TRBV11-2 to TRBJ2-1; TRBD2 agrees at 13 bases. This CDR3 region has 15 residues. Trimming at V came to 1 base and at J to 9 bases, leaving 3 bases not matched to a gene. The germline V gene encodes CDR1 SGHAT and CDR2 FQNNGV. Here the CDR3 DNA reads TGTGCCAGCAGCTTAGTGGGGACTAGCGGGACTGAGCAGTTCTTC. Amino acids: CASSLVGTSGTEQFF.

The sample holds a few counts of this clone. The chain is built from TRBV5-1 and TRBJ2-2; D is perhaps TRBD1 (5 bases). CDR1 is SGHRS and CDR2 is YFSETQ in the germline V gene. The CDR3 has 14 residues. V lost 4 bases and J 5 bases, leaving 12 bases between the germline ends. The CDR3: CASSPDKSTGELFF. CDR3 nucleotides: TGCGCCAGCAGCCCGGACAAGTCGACCGGGGAGCTGTTTTTT.

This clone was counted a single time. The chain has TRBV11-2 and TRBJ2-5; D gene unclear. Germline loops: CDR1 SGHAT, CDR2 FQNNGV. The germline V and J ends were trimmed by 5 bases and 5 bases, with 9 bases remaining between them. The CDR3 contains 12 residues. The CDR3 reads CASSASFETQYF. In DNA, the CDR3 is TGTGCCAGCAGCGCCTCCTTCGAGACCCAGTACTTC.

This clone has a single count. The CDR3 DNA reads TGTGCCACCAGCAGAGATCTGGGCACAGGGAATGAAAAACTGTTTTTT. Translation gives CATSRDLGTGNEKLFF. The chain employs TRBV15 and TRBJ1-4; a weak D match, TRBD1 (6 bases). Germline lookup yields CDR1 LNHNV and CDR2 YYDKDF (reference sequence). This CDR3 is built from 16 residues. V lost 0 bases to trimming and J lost 5 bases, with 13 bases between them. The whole variable domain, remainder taken from reference TRBV15 and TRBJ1-4, is DAMVIQNPRYQVTQFGKPVTLSCSQTLNHNVMYWYQQKSSQAPKLLFHYYDKDFNNEADTPDNFQSRRPNTSFCFLDIRSPGLGDTAMYLCATSRDLGTGNEKLFFGSGTQLSVL.

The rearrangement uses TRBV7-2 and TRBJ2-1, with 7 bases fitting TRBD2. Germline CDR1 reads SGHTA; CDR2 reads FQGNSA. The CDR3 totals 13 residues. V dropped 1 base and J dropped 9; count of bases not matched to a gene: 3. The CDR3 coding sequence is TGTGCCAGCAGCTTAGTGACGGGGGGTGAGCAGTTCTTC. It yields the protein CASSLVTGGEQFF.

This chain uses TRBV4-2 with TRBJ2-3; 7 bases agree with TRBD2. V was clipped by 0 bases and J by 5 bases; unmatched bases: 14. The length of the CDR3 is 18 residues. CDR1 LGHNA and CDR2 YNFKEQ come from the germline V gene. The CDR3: CASSQEGFRAGVVDTQYF. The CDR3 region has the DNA TGTGCCAGCAGCCAAGAAGGCTTTAGGGCGGGAGTCGTAGATACGCAGTATTTT.

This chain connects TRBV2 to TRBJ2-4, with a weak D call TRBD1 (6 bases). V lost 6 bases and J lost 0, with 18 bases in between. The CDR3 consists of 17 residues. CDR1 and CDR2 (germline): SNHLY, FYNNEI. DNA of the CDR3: TGTGCCAGCAGGGCAGCCGGGACATCGCTAGCCAAAAACATTCAGTACTTC. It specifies CASRAAGTSLAKNIQYF. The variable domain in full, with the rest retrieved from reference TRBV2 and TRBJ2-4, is EPEVTQTPSHQVTQMGQEVILRCVPISNHLYFYWYRQILGQKVEFLVSFYNNEISEKSEIFDDQFSVERPDGSNFTLKIRSTKLEDSAMYFCASRAAGTSLAKNIQYFGAGTRLSVL.